This T cell receptor (beta chain) was retrieved from a study of cytomegalovirus exposure and HLA in healthy donors (TCRdb year 2017). Describing the broader study: According to a later analysis, the 120 or so validation repertoires were produced on the same platform as the approximately 620 repertoires of the first cohort. The study combined high-throughput TCR immunosequencing, statistical association of individual TCRs with disease status, and machine learning to predict cytomegalovirus infection status. In addition to the first cohort of approximately 650 subjects, a separate validation cohort of approximately 120 different subjects was used. The study aimed to test whether signatures of past pathogen exposure could be identified by cataloging public T cell receptors. Beyond this particular receptor, the publication reports: A later analysis had no HLA typing for the validation cohort, so co-occurrence there was scored across all 120 repertoires. In vitro tests confirmed that three of the cytomegalovirus-associated TCR beta chains recognize cytomegalovirus antigens. Most TCR sequences were seen in very few donors, while some public TCRs were found in many individuals. In the study, around 150 TCR beta chains were listed as associated with cytomegalovirus. A later analysis found that TCRs clustered in the first cohort also tended to co-occur in the roughly 120 validation repertoires, with 94% of cluster scores above 0. The classifier was reported to diagnose cytomegalovirus status with high specificity and sensitivity in both the original cohort and the validation cohort. The authors suggested that the approach could potentially be extended to other disease states and immunological phenotypes.

The V end loses 0 bases and the J end loses 0 bases, and a stretch of 8 bases separates them. The CDR3 runs 15 amino acids, cysteine and phenylalanine included. Of all the DNA, just the CDR3 is kept, 45 bases in frame from base 1. CDR1 and CDR2 were assigned from the germline V gene as SGDLS and YYNGEE. This clone occurred once. No antigen is known for it. There are no base qualities to consult, and no much larger clone falls within one base. Separate from the approximately 690-subject first cohort, the validation cohort of 120 subjects was the group to which the donors belonged. The library was generated by the immunoSEQ multiplex PCR assay. Processing in the source paper ran as follows. A statistical classification framework was developed to diagnose cytomegalovirus status using the catalog of TCR beta chain sequences. TCRdb stores this immuneACCESS table with in-frame sequences only. Part of the clones is absent; in the studies checked, under half of the shortfall reflects unresolved V genes, and no reason is known for the rest. V and J calls and clone size are as listed in that table; D and trimming were resolved from the DNA. The sample contains about 65,000 clones, about 94% of them found a single time. Jointly, the top ten make up approximately 4.5% of the sample.

The chain is made from TRBV9 and TRBJ2-3; matching of 5 bases hints at TRBD2 as the D gene. The material sequenced was PBMCs. The clonotype comes from a man in his late teens or twenties in good health and CMV-seropositive. The nucleotides read TGTGCCAGCAGCGTAGTGGAGGCTAGCACAGATACGCAGTATTTT. Its protein reads: CASSVVEASTDTQYF.